In its sample, the clone carrying this T cell receptor (beta chain) was seen many times. A single record per CDR3 protein comes from TCRdb applying MiXCR to the 5' RACE reads. The sample consists of some 63,000 distinct CDR3 sequences, around 7.4% of them appearing once. Germline V gene data show CDR1 as MNHEY and CDR2 as SMNVEV (reference sequence). V dropped 9 bases and J dropped 0 bases, with 9 bases sitting between them. The CDR3 runs to 13 residues. The data are from a study of T cells after yellow fever vaccination. The TCR sequence derives from a man under 40 who received the YFV17D yellow fever vaccine. The material sequenced was CD8+ T cells sorted from PBMCs, taken 15 days after the yellow fever booster vaccination. V is TRBV27 and J is TRBJ1-5; D is uncertain. The CDR3 sequence: CASGYYSNQPQHF. CDR3 coding DNA: TGTGCCAGTGGGTATTATAGCAATCAGCCCCAGCATTTT.